This T cell receptor beta chain was identified during a study of PD-1 blockade in mismatch repair-deficient tumors. Across the study: Patients had around 11 mismatch repair-deficient cancer types, all previously treated and progressing.

TCR sequencing covered a few patients who responded to pembrolizumab. Broader study findings: Tumor-resident clones, often undetectable pretreatment in blood, expanded then contracted after pembrolizumab.

Germline V gene data show CDR1 as MNHNY and CDR2 as SVGAGI (reference sequence). This CDR3 contains 13 residues. Trimming removed 4 bases at V and 4 bases at J, with 10 bases between. Generated by immunoSEQ multiplex PCR, the TCRdb table keeps only in-frame clones and is missing some. This sample has some 45,000 clones; 65% to 80% occur once, and the top ten carry roughly 3.3%. About this clone: Its matching antigen is unknown.

The source is an adult with mismatch repair-deficient cancer. This specimen was PBMCs, taken before pembrolizumab treatment. The chain joins TRBV6-6 to TRBJ1-1; D is ambiguous. The CDR3 DNA reads as TGTGCCAGCAGTTCCCAGATGAGCACTGAAGCTTTCTTT. It yields the protein CASSSQMSTEAFF.